This T cell receptor beta chain was sequenced during a study of blood T cell repertoires in COVID-19. Study-wide background: T cells, B-cell-depleted T cells, or PBMCs supplied cDNA or gDNA.

The germline V and J ends were trimmed by 2 bases and 5 bases, with 19 bases remaining between them. The CDR3 length is 16 residues. The authors' processing: Estimation of nucleated cell counts was performed using reference gene primer amplification. Sequencing was performed with immunoSEQ multiplex PCR; in TCRdb, only in-frame clones are kept and a portion is missing. That table gives V, J and clone size, and the DNA gave D and trimming. The sample lists over 250,000 clones; 90% were seen once. The cohort comprised adults aged 18 to 89 years residing in about two dozen US areas. Donors of Cohort 3 who recovered were those that had two negative PCRs, clearance, or symptom resolution.

This chain connects TRBV23-1 to TRBJ2-7; no clear D gene. TRBV23-1 qualifies as an ORF whose function is uncertain. The source material was PBMCs or T cells enriched from blood (not recorded which). This receptor was taken from a woman younger than 45 who had recovered from COVID-19. The chain's CDR3 is CASSQVAVPVRDEQYF. Written as DNA, the CDR3 is TGCGCCAGCAGTCAAGTGGCAGTACCCGTTCGGGACGAGCAGTACTTC.